These 10 T cell receptor beta chains share one sample of origin, sequenced in a study of identical twins. TCRdb processed the 5' RACE reads anew with MiXCR; each CDR3 protein has one entry. The sample carries about 700,000 distinct CDR3 sequences, 6% to 6.5% recorded once. The sequencing sample was made of naive T cells sorted from blood. The source of these receptors is a man in his late teens or twenties in good health.

This clonotype was recorded a few times. The chain combines TRBV5-1 with TRBJ2-3; D unclear. The V and J ends lost 0 bases and 4 bases respectively, with 9 bases between them. CDR1 SGHRS and CDR2 YFSETQ come from the germline V gene. The CDR3 is 14 residues long. The CDR3 DNA sequence: TGCGCCAGCAGCTTGGCAGTCGGGTCAGATACGCAGTATTTT. The encoded protein is CASSLAVGSDTQYF.

This clonotype has more than one count but fewer than ten. The chain couples TRBV11-2 to TRBJ2-7; TRBD2 agrees at 7 bases. The CDR3 sequence is 14 residues long. The germline V gene encodes CDR1 SGHAT and CDR2 FQNNGV. Trimming removed 5 bases from V and 1 base from J; junction bases left unmatched: 5. In DNA form, the CDR3 reads TGTGCCAGCAGCACTCGCGGGAGTTCCTACGAGCAGTACGTC. It is translated as CASSTRGSSYEQYV.

In the case of this clonotype: A read error may explain this, as a much larger clone is one base away. This CDR3 fails to terminate in the conserved phenylalanine or tryptophan, so it likely reflects a read error. The rearrangement joins TRBV20-1 to TRBJ2-1, with 12 bases matching TRBD2. Per germline, CDR1 DFQATT and CDR2 SNEGSKA (reference sequence). The CDR3 is 17 residues long. V lost 3 bases and J lost 6; bases outside the gene matches: 12. CDR3 DNA: TGCAGTGCTAGTCAACCTCGACTAGCGGGAGTCGGCAATGAGCAGTTCTTA. Its protein product is CSASQPRLAGVGNEQFL.

This clonotype was seen only a few times. The chain couples TRBV29-1 to TRBJ1-2; 11 nucleotides line up with TRBD1. The CDR3 consists of 17 residues. The germline gives CDR1 SQVTM, CDR2 ANQGSEA. J lost 5 bases, V lost 1 base, and 12 bases had no gene match. CDR3 residues: CSVEVPTPGQGGYGYTF. CDR3 coding DNA: TGCAGCGTTGAAGTTCCAACACCGGGACAGGGGGGGTATGGCTACACCTTC.

The genes are TRBV7-9 and TRBJ2-7, with D uncertain. The CDR3 has 13 residues. CDR1 SEHNR and CDR2 FQNEAQ come from the germline V gene (reference sequence). Trimming took off 5 bases at V and 3 bases at J, with 11 bases between the two ends. CDR3 sequence (DNA): TGTGCCAGCAGCCCCCTAGGGAACTACGAGCAGTACTTC. Protein: CASSPLGNYEQYF.

This clonotype was seen at least ten times. This chain connects TRBV20-1 to TRBJ2-5; D assignment may be TRBD1 or TRBD2 (5 bases each). The CDR3 spans 15 residues. From germline, CDR1 is DFQATT and CDR2 SNEGSKA (reference sequence). Trimming left V 6 bases short and J 3 bases short, with 20 bases between. The CDR3 bases are TGCAGTGCCGGGACGGGCCCATCGGGTGAAGAGACCCAGTACTTC. Amino acid sequence: CSAGTGPSGEETQYF.

This clonotype was picked up many times. The rearrangement links TRBV5-1 to TRBJ2-1; possible D gene TRBD1, 5 bases. The CDR3 contains 13 residues. The V gene lost 3 bases and the J gene lost 6 bases, with 10 bases spanning the gap. The germline V gene has CDR1 SGHRS and CDR2 YFSETQ. The CDR3 region has the DNA TGCGCCAGCAGCTGGGGCCCTGCCAATGAGCAGTTCTTC. Protein: CASSWGPANEQFF. Drawing the rest from reference TRBV5-1 and TRBJ2-1, the complete variable domain is KAGVTQTPRYLIKTRGQQVTLSCSPISGHRSVSWYQQTPGQGLQFLFEYFSETQRNKGNFPGRFSGRQFSNSRSEMNVSTLELGDSALYLCASSWGPANEQFFGPGTRLTVL.

There are a few counts of this clonotype. The CDR3 DNA reads as TGTGCCAGCAGTTTGGGTTCAGGGGACCCTCCGGAGACCCAGTACTTC. Residues: CASSLGSGDPPETQYF. V usage is TRBV27 and J usage is TRBJ2-5; maybe TRBD1 (6 bases). This CDR3 spans 16 amino acids. CDR1 is MNHEY, CDR2 SMNVEV, per germline (reference sequence). The V gene lost 3 bases and the J gene lost 5 bases, with 19 bases spanning the gap.

This clonotype has just a few counts. The chain recombines TRBV12-3 or TRBV12-4 with TRBJ1-1; 9 nucleotides line up with TRBD1. This CDR3 is built from 14 residues. The V and J ends lost 4 bases and 4 bases, in that order; junction bases with no gene match: 4. The CDR3 protein is CASSWTGVTTEAFF. The CDR3 DNA reads TGTGCCAGCAGTTGGACAGGGGTTACCACTGAAGCTTTCTTT.

This clonotype has ten or more counts. The chain employs TRBV5-1 and TRBJ1-1; D remains ambiguous. Between the trimmed V and J ends, which lost 5 bases and 7 bases, there was a span of 12 bases. CDR1 is SGHRS, CDR2 YFSETQ, per germline. The CDR3 loop spans 12 amino acids. The CDR3 sequence: CASREMDGEAFF. In DNA form, the CDR3 reads TGCGCCAGCAGGGAGATGGACGGTGAAGCTTTCTTT. The variable domain in full, completed from reference TRBV5-1 and TRBJ1-1, reads KAGVTQTPRYLIKTRGQQVTLSCSPISGHRSVSWYQQTPGQGLQFLFEYFSETQRNKGNFPGRFSGRQFSNSRSEMNVSTLELGDSALYLCASREMDGEAFFGQGTRLTVV.